The 30 T cell receptor beta chains below come from one sample, sequenced in a study of blood T cell repertoires in COVID-19. Repertoires were generated with immunoSEQ multiplex PCR, while TCRdb's copy carries only in-frame clones and drops some. The top ten hold approximately 7.4% of the sample, which has 300,000 to 350,000 clones, roughly 86% seen once. The material sequenced was peripheral blood. These receptors all come from an older woman with COVID-19, enrolled during active disease.

The gene calls are TRBV3-1 (or the pseudogene TRBV3-2) and TRBJ1-6; 11 bases are a match to TRBD1. CDR3 size: 15 residues. With V trimmed by 7 bases and J by 9 bases, 8 bases remained unmatched. Germline CDR1 and CDR2: LGHDT and YNNKEL (reference sequence). CDR3 region: CASTFGTGGGSPLHF. CDR3 coding DNA: TGTGCCAGCACCTTCGGGACAGGGGGTGGTTCACCCCTCCACTTT.

The V and J genes are TRBV24-1 and TRBJ2-1; D remains ambiguous. CDR3 length: 15 residues. Germline CDR1 KGHDR, CDR2 SFDVKD. V lost 2 bases and J lost 4, with 11 bases in between. The CDR3 coding sequence is TGTGCCACCAGTGATTCGGCACTACCTTACAATGAGCAGTTCTTC. It specifies CATSDSALPYNEQFF.

V is TRBV27 and J is TRBJ2-2; perhaps TRBD1 as D (6 bases). Germline values: CDR1 MNHEY, CDR2 SMNVEV (reference sequence). The CDR3 contains 14 residues. V lost 6 bases, J lost 2 bases, and 10 bases lay in between. The CDR3 bases are TGTGCCAGCAGATCTGGGACAAACACCGGGGAGCTGTTTTTT. Protein: CASRSGTNTGELFF.

The chain employs TRBV7-2 and TRBJ1-2; D is possibly TRBD1 (6 bases). CDR1 SGHTA and CDR2 FQGNSA come from the germline V gene. The CDR3 is made up of 15 amino acids. V lost 3 bases, J lost 3 bases, and 14 bases lay in between. This CDR3 reads CASSFGRGEYYGYTF. The CDR3 DNA reads TGTGCCAGCAGCTTTGGGAGGGGGGAGTACTATGGCTACACCTTC.

V is TRBV7-8 and J is TRBJ1-4; 9 bases are a match to TRBD1. The germline gives CDR1 SGHVS, CDR2 FQNEAQ. Losses at the gene ends were 1 base for V and 2 bases for J; bases not matched to a gene: 8. The CDR3 loop spans 18 amino acids. The chain's CDR3 is CASSLGGGQGYTNEKLFF. DNA for the CDR3: TGTGCCAGCAGCTTAGGGGGGGGACAGGGTTACACTAATGAAAAACTGTTTTTT.

This clone was found once. The CDR3 region is CASSGRVGNEQFF. The CDR3 DNA reads as TGTGCCAGCAGCGGGAGGGTAGGCAATGAGCAGTTCTTC. V gene TRBV9 combines with J gene TRBJ2-1, with a possible D match to TRBD2 (6 bases). Trimming left V 3 bases short and J 6 bases short, with 10 bases between. The CDR3 is 13 amino acids. Germline V gene lookup returns CDR1 SGDLS and CDR2 YYNGEE.

V and J are TRBV19 and TRBJ1-2; the D is unclear. Trimming removed 5 bases at V and 12 bases at J, with 16 bases between. Germline V gene sequence: CDR1 LNHDA, CDR2 SQIVND (reference sequence). This CDR3 has 12 amino acids. CDR3 sequence reads: CASSFHPREDTF. The CDR3 region has the DNA TGTGCCAGTAGTTTCCACCCCCGTGAGGACACCTTC.

The chain uses TRBV20-1 and TRBJ1-2, with D perhaps matching TRBD1 (6 bases). V gave up 3 bases and J gave up 4 bases, with 18 bases separating them. Germline CDR1 and CDR2: DFQATT and SNEGSKA (reference sequence). The CDR3 extends over 15 amino acids. The CDR3 nucleotides read TGCAGTGCTAGTGTTCGGGGGGGGCAGGGCTATGGCTACACCTTC. Protein product: CSASVRGGQGYGYTF.

V and J are TRBV2 and TRBJ2-5; TRBD1 matches at 10 bases. V lost 4 bases, J lost 4 bases, and 12 bases stayed unmatched. The CDR3 is 17 residues long. The germline V gene encodes CDR1 SNHLY and CDR2 FYNNEI. CDR3 in amino acids: CASSGPTGGAMRETQYF. The CDR3 DNA is TGTGCCAGCAGTGGACCGACAGGGGGCGCAATGAGAGAGACCCAGTACTTC. Filled out from reference TRBV2 and TRBJ2-5, the complete variable domain reads EPEVTQTPSHQVTQMGQEVILRCVPISNHLYFYWYRQILGQKVEFLVSFYNNEISEKSEIFDDQFSVERPDGSNFTLKIRSTKLEDSAMYFCASSGPTGGAMRETQYFGPGTRLLVL.

The chain employs TRBV4-1 and TRBJ1-2; a weak D match, TRBD1 (6 bases). This CDR3 has 14 amino acids. Germline CDR1 reads MGHRA; CDR2 reads YSYEKL. V was clipped by 0 bases and J by 3 bases, with 8 bases between them. The CDR3 loop reads CASSQDPGDYGYTF. In nucleotides, the CDR3 is TGCGCCAGCAGCCAAGATCCAGGGGACTATGGCTACACCTTC.

This clone was counted only a few times. V gene TRBV19 combines with J gene TRBJ2-1; 11 nucleotides line up with TRBD2. V gave up 2 bases and J gave up 6 bases; unmatched junction bases: 6. Germline V lookup: CDR1 LNHDA, CDR2 SQIVND (reference sequence). This CDR3 has 16 amino acids. The CDR3: CASSISSGGRLNEQFF. CDR3 in DNA: TGTGCCAGTAGTATATCTAGCGGGGGGAGGCTCAATGAGCAGTTCTTC. Full variable domain (missing parts from reference TRBV19 and TRBJ2-1): DGGITQSPKYLFRKEGQNVTLSCEQNLNHDAMYWYRQDPGQGLRLIYYSQIVNDFQKGDIAEGYSVSREKKESFPLTVTSAQKNPTAFYLCASSISSGGRLNEQFFGPGTRLTVL.

This clone showed up just a few times. V usage is TRBV9 and J usage is TRBJ2-3, with 8 positions matching TRBD2. This CDR3 spans 14 amino acids. Germline values: CDR1 SGDLS, CDR2 YYNGEE. J was trimmed by 6 bases and V by 0 bases; bases with no gene match: 3. CDR3 in amino acids: CASSVGASGDTQYF. The CDR3 coding sequence is TGTGCCAGCAGCGTAGGGGCTAGCGGGGATACGCAGTATTTT.

In the case of this clone: The sample has other DNA sequences that encode this CDR3 too. The gene calls are TRBV24-1 and TRBJ2-7, with 9 bases identical to TRBD1. In germline, CDR1 is KGHDR, CDR2 SFDVKD. The V segment lost 4 bases and the J segment 0 bases; nucleotides outside the gene matches: 0. CDR3 length: 14 amino acids. CDR3 protein: CATSEGQGSYEQYF. The CDR3 coding sequence is TGTGCCACCAGTGAGGGACAGGGCTCCTACGAGCAGTACTTC.

This chain connects TRBV5-8 to TRBJ1-2; 8 bases match TRBD1. V lost 9 bases and J lost 2; bases outside the gene matches: 6. Per the germline V gene, CDR1 is SGHTS and CDR2 is YDEGEE. The CDR3 contains 13 residues. CDR3 DNA: TGTGCCATTAGACAGGGGTTGAACTATGGCTACACCTTC. Translating gives CAIRQGLNYGYTF.

The chain recombines TRBV27 with TRBJ2-5; D might be TRBD1 (6 bases). The CDR3 runs 15 residues. Trimming shortened V by 2 bases and J by 0 bases, and 10 bases separated the two germline ends. Per the germline V gene, CDR1 is MNHEY and CDR2 is SMNVEV (reference sequence). CDR3 region: CASSLTGRYQETQYF. Written as DNA, the CDR3 is TGTGCCAGCAGTTTAACAGGGCGATACCAAGAGACCCAGTACTTC.

This chain uses TRBV20-1 with TRBJ1-2; TRBD1 agrees at 7 bases. The V segment lost 3 bases and the J segment 8 bases; nucleotides outside the gene matches: 3. The germline CDR1 and CDR2 sequences are DFQATT and SNEGSKA (reference sequence). The CDR3 is made up of 11 amino acids. The CDR3 region is CSARTGPGYTF. The CDR3 DNA is TGCAGTGCTAGGACAGGGCCGGGCTACACCTTC.

CDR3 sequence reads: CASSYSTSGGTDTQYF. The CDR3 DNA sequence: TGTGCCAGCAGTTATAGTACTAGCGGGGGCACAGATACGCAGTATTTT. The genes are TRBV6-2 or TRBV6-3 and TRBJ2-3; TRBD2 matches 10 bases. The CDR3 length is 16 residues. In germline, CDR1 is MNHEY, CDR2 SVGEGT. J lost 1 base, V lost 3 bases, and 4 bases had no gene match.

V gene TRBV5-1 combines with J gene TRBJ1-4; TRBD1 is a possible D gene (6 bases). This CDR3 contains 15 residues. CDR1 and CDR2 from the germline V gene are SGHRS and YFSETQ. The V end lost 4 bases, the J end lost 8 bases, and 18 bases lay between the germline ends. This CDR3 is CASSATGADEEKLFF. The CDR3 coding sequence is TGCGCCAGCAGCGCGACAGGCGCGGATGAAGAAAAACTGTTTTTT.

The chain combines TRBV9 with TRBJ1-2, with a possible D match to TRBD1 (6 bases). Trimming removed 0 bases from V and 6 bases from J, with 9 bases in between. Germline values: CDR1 SGDLS, CDR2 YYNGEE. The CDR3 is made up of 13 amino acids. In nucleotides, the CDR3 is TGTGCCAGCAGCGTAGCAGGGACACATGGCTACACCTTC. This encodes CASSVAGTHGYTF.

This clone has only one observation. The CDR3, as DNA: TGTGCCAGTAGGGCGGACAGGGATGGAACCGGGGAGCTGTTTTTT. Protein: CASRADRDGTGELFF. The genes are TRBV19 and TRBJ2-2; 8 bases line up with TRBD1. The CDR3 covers 15 residues. Germline V lookup: CDR1 LNHDA, CDR2 SQIVND (reference sequence). The J segment lost 5 bases and the V segment lost 6 bases, leaving 8 bases of the junction unmatched.

This chain connects TRBV5-6 to TRBJ1-1, with D possibly matching TRBD1 (5 bases). There are 13 residues in the CDR3. Germline CDR1 reads SGHDT; CDR2 reads YYEEEE. V lost 0 bases to trimming and J lost 6 bases, with 9 bases between them. CDR3 amino acids: CASSLDRGAEAFF. CDR3 nucleotides: TGTGCCAGCAGCTTGGATCGGGGGGCTGAAGCTTTCTTT.

The gene calls are TRBV30 and TRBJ1-2; D is undetermined. There are 11 residues in the CDR3. Trimming left V 3 bases short and J 9 bases short, with 11 bases between. Germline assignment: CDR1 GTSNPN and CDR2 SVGIG (reference sequence). The CDR3 sequence is CAWSPGSRYTF. CDR3 DNA sequence: TGTGCCTGGAGCCCGGGGTCGCGCTACACCTTC. The full variable domain, in which reference TRBV30 and TRBJ1-2 provide the parts outside the CDR3, is SQTIHQWPATLVQPVGSPLSLECTVEGTSNPNLYWYRQAAGRGLQLLFYSVGIGQISSEVPQNLSASRPQDRQFILSSKKLLLSDSGFYLCAWSPGSRYTFGSGTRLTVV.

The J gene is TRBJ2-7, the V gene TRBV9; 9 bases agree with TRBD1. The CDR3 extends over 15 amino acids. Germline V lookup: CDR1 SGDLS, CDR2 YYNGEE. After removal of 3 bases from V and 5 bases from J, the junction contained 9 bases not matched to a gene. CDR3 region: CASSGGWTGDHEQYF. CDR3 nucleotides: TGTGCCAGCAGCGGGGGTTGGACAGGGGACCACGAGCAGTACTTC.

V and J are TRBV7-2 and TRBJ1-1; perhaps TRBD1 as D (6 bases). V lost 1 base and J lost 2, with 14 bases in between. CDR1 is SGHTA and CDR2 is FQGNSA in the germline V gene. This CDR3 is built from 16 residues. CDR3: CASSLVWAGANTEAFF. CDR3 bases: TGTGCCAGCAGCTTAGTGTGGGCAGGGGCTAACACTGAAGCTTTCTTT.

This clone occurred once. The CDR3 DNA is TGTGCCAGCAGTTGGGCCACTGAAGCTTTCTTT. Amino acids: CASSWATEAFF. The chain combines TRBV12-3 or TRBV12-4 with TRBJ1-1; the D is unclear. V lost 4 bases to trimming and J lost 4 bases, with 4 bases between them. The CDR3 covers 11 residues.

The CDR3 is CAARTGGWRGYTF. CDR3 sequence (DNA): TGTGCCGCTCGTACAGGGGGCTGGCGTGGCTACACCTTC. V and J are TRBV19 and TRBJ1-2; 9 positions agree with TRBD1. The germline gives CDR1 LNHDA, CDR2 SQIVND (reference sequence). Trimming removed 11 bases from V and 7 bases from J; junction bases left unmatched: 11. The CDR3 extends over 13 amino acids.

This chain links TRBV5-1 with TRBJ2-3; 11 nucleotides match TRBD2. The CDR3 covers 16 residues. CDR1 and CDR2 (germline): SGHRS, YFSETQ. V lost 4 bases and J lost 5; bases outside the gene matches: 9. The CDR3 protein is CASSDALAGAGDTQYF. The DNA for the CDR3 is TGCGCCAGCAGCGACGCACTAGCGGGGGCGGGAGATACGCAGTATTTT.

The chain employs TRBV27 and TRBJ2-3; possibly TRBD1 for D (5 bases). Germline CDR1 MNHEY, CDR2 SMNVEV (reference sequence). Trimming shortened V by 0 bases and J by 2 bases, and 9 bases separated the two germline ends. This CDR3 contains 15 residues. CDR3 amino acids: CASSLSPRVTDTQYF. The CDR3 DNA follows: TGTGCCAGCAGTTTATCTCCCAGGGTCACAGATACGCAGTATTTT.

The rearrangement uses TRBV28 and TRBJ1-1, with D perhaps matching TRBD1 (6 bases). V was trimmed by 5 bases and J by 5 bases, leaving 21 bases between them. Germline lookup yields CDR1 MDHEN and CDR2 SYDVKM. CDR3 length: 16 amino acids. As DNA, the CDR3 is TGTGCCAGCAGTCCCACACGAGGGGGTGACTTGACTGAAGCTTTCTTT. It codes for CASSPTRGGDLTEAFF.

This clone was seen just once. The rearrangement uses TRBV6-5 and TRBJ1-2, with TRBD1 matching 7 bases. This CDR3 region has 14 residues. Germline loops: CDR1 MNHEY, CDR2 SVGAGI. Losses at the gene ends were 5 bases for V and 0 bases for J; bases not matched to a gene: 3. The CDR3 nucleotides read TGTGCCAGCAGTACAGGGGATTCTAACTATGGCTACACCTTC. This translates into CASSTGDSNYGYTF.